The 13 T cell receptor beta chains given below trace back to one sample, sequenced in a study of early T cells in non-severe SARS-CoV-2 infection. In TCRdb, the 5' RACE reads were re-called with MiXCR into one record per CDR3 protein. The sample consists of 55,000 to 65,000 distinct CDR3 sequences, roughly a tenth of them appearing once. Sample: whole blood. The source of these receptors is an adult who was a healthcare worker with PCR-confirmed SARS-CoV-2 infection or an uninfected control (not recorded which).

This clonotype has at least ten counts. The chain links TRBV6-6 to TRBJ1-5; D is unresolved. CDR1 MNHNY and CDR2 SVGAGI come from the germline V gene (reference sequence). CDR3 length: 12 amino acids. Trimming left V 0 bases short and J 6 bases short, with 3 bases between. The CDR3 loop is CASSYSGQPQHF. CDR3 bases: TGTGCCAGCAGTTACTCCGGTCAGCCCCAGCATTTT.

There are many counts of this clonotype. CDR3: CSVKGTYNEQFF. Here the CDR3 DNA reads TGCAGTGTGAAGGGAACGTACAATGAGCAGTTCTTC. The chain uses TRBV20-1 and TRBJ2-1; unclear D gene. CDR1 DFQATT and CDR2 SNEGSKA come from the germline V gene (reference sequence). This CDR3 comprises 12 residues. Trimming pared 7 bases from V and 4 bases from J, leaving 11 bases between.

This clonotype has a handful of counts. V and J are TRBV6-6 and TRBJ2-1; the match to TRBD2 covers 7 bases. This CDR3 comprises 16 residues. Germline trimming cut 2 bases from V and 2 bases from J; bases unmatched to any gene: 6. Per germline, CDR1 MNHNY and CDR2 SVGAGI (reference sequence). The CDR3 protein is CASSYPASGAYNEQFF. For the CDR3, the DNA is TGTGCCAGCAGTTACCCCGCTAGCGGTGCCTACAATGAGCAGTTCTTC.

CDR3 in amino acids: CASRTDSYEQYF. For the CDR3, the DNA is TGTGCCAGCAGAACGGATTCCTACGAGCAGTACTTC. The rearrangement uses TRBV7-9 and TRBJ2-7; D is unresolved. The CDR3 is made up of 12 amino acids. CDR1 and CDR2 from the germline V gene are SEHNR and FQNEAQ (reference sequence). V was clipped by 6 bases and J by 1 base, with 7 bases between them.

The sample holds many counts of this clonotype. This sequence joins TRBV9 and TRBJ1-6; D possibly corresponds to TRBD1 (5 bases). With 3 bases removed from V and 7 bases from J, the gap between germline ends came to 11 bases. Germline CDR1 SGDLS, CDR2 YYNGEE. This CDR3 has 14 residues. Written as DNA, the CDR3 is TGTGCCAGCAGCGAGGGGACCGTCAATTCACCCCTCCACTTT. Protein product: CASSEGTVNSPLHF.

This clonotype turned up a few times. V gene TRBV11-2 combines with J gene TRBJ2-1; 7 bases agree with TRBD2. V lost 2 bases and J lost 6; bases outside the gene matches: 10. This CDR3 region has 16 residues. Looked up from germline, CDR1 is SGHAT and CDR2 is FQNNGV. The CDR3 region has the DNA TGTGCCAGCAGCTTATCGCGGGAGTTCCCCCTCAATGAGCAGTTCTTC. Protein sequence: CASSLSREFPLNEQFF. Together with reference TRBV11-2 and TRBJ2-1, the CDR3 gives the full variable domain: EAGVAQSPRYKIIEKRQSVAFWCNPISGHATLYWYQQILGQGPKLLIQFQNNGVVDDSQLPKDRFSAERLKGVDSTLKIQPAKLEDSAVYLCASSLSREFPLNEQFFGPGTRLTVL.

This clonotype was counted ten times or more. This chain joins TRBV3-1 and TRBJ2-1, with no clear D. Trimming took 4 bases from V and 0 from J, leaving 10 bases between them. Germline V gene lookup returns CDR1 LGHDT and CDR2 YNNKEL (reference sequence). This CDR3 has 15 residues. This CDR3 reads CASSPSPASYNEQFF. CDR3 in DNA: TGTGCCAGCAGCCCTTCGCCTGCCTCCTACAATGAGCAGTTCTTC.

This clonotype turned up a few times. The V and J genes are TRBV15 and TRBJ1-2; D not certain. Looked up from germline, CDR1 is LNHNV and CDR2 is YYDKDF (reference sequence). The CDR3 is 16 residues long. Trimming shortened V by 0 bases and J by 5 bases, and 16 bases separated the two germline ends. The CDR3 region is CATSREYAQGLYGYTF. The CDR3 nucleotides are TGTGCCACCAGCAGAGAGTACGCTCAAGGCCTATATGGCTACACCTTC. Full variable domain (remainder filled in from reference TRBV15 and TRBJ1-2): DAMVIQNPRYQVTQFGKPVTLSCSQTLNHNVMYWYQQKSSQAPKLLFHYYDKDFNNEADTPDNFQSRRPNTSFCFLDIRSPGLGDTAMYLCATSREYAQGLYGYTFGSGTRLTVV.

This clonotype has a count of ten or more. This chain connects TRBV29-1 to TRBJ2-1; D remains ambiguous. Trimming took 2 bases from V and 15 from J, leaving 11 bases between them. Looked up from germline, CDR1 is SQVTM and CDR2 is ANQGSEA. The CDR3 has 10 residues. The CDR3 here is CSVELPPPFF. The CDR3 DNA sequence: TGCAGCGTTGAACTCCCTCCCCCGTTCTTC.

This clonotype was seen just once. The rearrangement joins TRBV7-2 to TRBJ2-6; 8 nucleotides agree with TRBD1. CDR3 size: 16 residues. Germline loops: CDR1 SGHTA, CDR2 FQGNSA. V lost 4 bases and J lost 2; bases outside the gene matches: 4. This chain's CDR3 is CASSSGTGPGANVLTF. In nucleotides, the CDR3 is TGTGCCAGCAGCTCAGGGACAGGACCTGGGGCCAACGTCCTGACTTTC.

This clonotype has ten or more counts. A read error may account for a junction end that differs from germline. The V and J genes are TRBV5-8 and TRBJ2-7, with D unresolved. Germline CDR1 SGHTS, CDR2 YDEGEE. CDR3 size: 12 residues. The CDR3 here is CASSHLGRVPSF. The CDR3 DNA is TGTGCCAGCAGTCATCTCGGCCGCGTACCCTCCTTC.

Details on this clonotype: A much larger clonotype is one base distant, so this may be a read error. The chain joins TRBV7-9 to TRBJ2-3; no clear D. With 5 bases removed from V and 3 bases from J, the gap between germline ends came to 3 bases. CDR1 SEHNR and CDR2 FQNEAQ come from the germline V gene (reference sequence). The CDR3 covers 11 residues. CDR3 sequence: CASSTTDTQYF. CDR3 nucleotide sequence: TGTGCCAGCAGCACAACAGATACGCAGTATTTT.

This clonotype was seen at least ten times. The chain links TRBV6-5 to TRBJ2-7; D might be TRBD1 (5 bases). The CDR3 is 14 amino acids. The germline gives CDR1 MNHEY, CDR2 SVGAGI. Trimming took 0 bases from V and 4 from J, leaving 10 bases between them. CDR3 bases: TGTGCCAGCAGTTACTCGGGGTACAGGTACGAGCAGTACTTC. Residues: CASSYSGYRYEQYF.